This T cell receptor beta chain was found in a study of blood T cell repertoires in COVID-19. TCRdb keeps only in-frame clones here, not all; method: immunoSEQ multiplex PCR. This sample has roughly 160,000 clones, with approximately 80% found just once. V shed 3 bases and J 5 bases; nucleotides not matched to a gene: 11. Germline assignment: CDR1 SNHLY and CDR2 FYNNEI. The CDR3 spans 16 residues. The sequencing sample was made of PBMCs or T cells enriched from blood (not recorded which). The chain carries TRBV2 and TRBJ2-5; 8 nucleotides line up with TRBD2. This TCR was sampled from a woman aged 55 to 70 who had recovered from COVID-19. Here the CDR3 reads CASSDPSGPARETQYF. The CDR3 region has the DNA TGTGCCAGCAGTGACCCTAGCGGGCCCGCCCGGGAGACCCAGTACTTC. The full variable domain, its missing parts supplied by reference TRBV2 and TRBJ2-5, is EPEVTQTPSHQVTQMGQEVILRCVPISNHLYFYWYRQILGQKVEFLVSFYNNEISEKSEIFDDQFSVERPDGSNFTLKIRSTKLEDSAMYFCASSDPSGPARETQYFGPGTRLLVL.